This T cell receptor (beta chain) appears in the sequencing data of a study of cytomegalovirus exposure and HLA in healthy donors. Study results and caveats: Within an earlier analysis, most TCR beta V segments proved productive either about 90% or about 30% of the time. Reports state that TCR beta sequences accurately predicted most subjects' HLA-A and HLA-B alleles.

13 Jbeta primers and 60 Vbeta primers were used for the PCR. Sequenced by immunoSEQ multiplex PCR; TCRdb stores in-frame clones only, minus some. The table records roughly 130,000 clones, about 80% of them present only once. Trimming at V came to 10 bases and at J to 1 base, leaving 7 bases not matched to a gene. Germline-derived CDR1 and CDR2 are MNHNY and SVGAGI (reference sequence). The CDR3 contains 14 residues. Worth noting for this clone: Its antigen is unidentified.

Material: PBMCs. This receptor was taken from a male donor in good health and CMV-seronegative. This chain connects TRBV6-6 to TRBJ2-1; TRBD1 aligns across 7 bases. The CDR3: CATRPGQSYNEQFF. CDR3 sequence (DNA): TGTGCCACCAGACCGGGACAGTCCTACAATGAGCAGTTCTTC.